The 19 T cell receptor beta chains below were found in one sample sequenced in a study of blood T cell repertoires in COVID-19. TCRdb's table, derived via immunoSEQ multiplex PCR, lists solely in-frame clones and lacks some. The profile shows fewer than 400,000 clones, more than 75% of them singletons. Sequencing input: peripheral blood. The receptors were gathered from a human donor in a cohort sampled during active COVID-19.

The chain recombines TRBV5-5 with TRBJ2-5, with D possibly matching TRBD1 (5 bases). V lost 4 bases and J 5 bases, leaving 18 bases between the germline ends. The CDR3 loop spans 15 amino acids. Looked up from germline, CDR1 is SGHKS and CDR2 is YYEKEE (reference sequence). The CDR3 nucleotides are TGTGCCAGCAGCCCCCAGGGTACGGGTGGGGAGACCCAGTACTTC. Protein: CASSPQGTGGETQYF.

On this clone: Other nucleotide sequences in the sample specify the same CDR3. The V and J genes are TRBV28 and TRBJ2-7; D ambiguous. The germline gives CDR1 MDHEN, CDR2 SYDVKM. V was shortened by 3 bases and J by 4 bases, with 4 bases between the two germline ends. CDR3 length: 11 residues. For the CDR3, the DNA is TGTGCCAGCAGTTTTCTTTACGAGCAGTACTTC. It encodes CASSFLYEQYF.

CDR3 DNA: TGCGCCAGCAGCTTGGAATCAGGGTTGAACACTGAAGCTTTCTTT. As protein: CASSLESGLNTEAFF. This rearrangement joins TRBV5-1 to TRBJ1-1; a possible D gene is TRBD1 (5 bases). Germline-derived CDR1 and CDR2 are SGHRS and YFSETQ. Between the trimmed V and J ends, which lost 0 bases and 0 bases, there was a span of 9 bases. This CDR3 region has 15 residues.

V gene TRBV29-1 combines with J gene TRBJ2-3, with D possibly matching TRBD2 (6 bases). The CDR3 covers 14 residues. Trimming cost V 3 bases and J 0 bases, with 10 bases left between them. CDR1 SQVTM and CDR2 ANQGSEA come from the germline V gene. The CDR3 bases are TGCAGCGTTGATAAAGGACTAAGCACAGATACGCAGTATTTT. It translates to CSVDKGLSTDTQYF.

The CDR3 region has the DNA TGTGCCAGCAGCCAACAAGCGGCCAGGGAGACCCAGTACTTC. Translated, it gives CASSQQAARETQYF. The V and J genes are TRBV3-1 (or the pseudogene TRBV3-2) and TRBJ2-5; perhaps TRBD2 as D (5 bases). Germline lookup yields CDR1 LGHDT and CDR2 YNNKEL (reference sequence). The CDR3 is made up of 14 amino acids. Deletions cut 2 bases from V and 5 bases from J, with 12 bases between.

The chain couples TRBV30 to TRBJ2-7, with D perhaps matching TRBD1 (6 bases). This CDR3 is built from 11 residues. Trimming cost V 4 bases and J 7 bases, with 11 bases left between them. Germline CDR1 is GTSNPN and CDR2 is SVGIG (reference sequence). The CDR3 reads CAWTQGWEQYF. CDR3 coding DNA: TGTGCCTGGACCCAGGGGTGGGAGCAGTACTTC.

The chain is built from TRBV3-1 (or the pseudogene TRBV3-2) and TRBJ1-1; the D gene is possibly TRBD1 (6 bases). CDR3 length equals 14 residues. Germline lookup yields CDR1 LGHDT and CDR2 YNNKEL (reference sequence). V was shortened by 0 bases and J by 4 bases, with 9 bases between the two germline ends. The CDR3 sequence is CASSQEGAATEAFF. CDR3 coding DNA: TGTGCCAGCAGCCAAGAGGGGGCGGCCACTGAAGCTTTCTTT.

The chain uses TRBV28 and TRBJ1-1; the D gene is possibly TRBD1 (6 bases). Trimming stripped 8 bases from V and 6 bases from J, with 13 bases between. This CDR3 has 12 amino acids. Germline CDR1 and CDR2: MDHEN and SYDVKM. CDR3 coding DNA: TGTGCCAGCTCTACAGGGAGCGCTGAAGCTTTCTTT. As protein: CASSTGSAEAFF.

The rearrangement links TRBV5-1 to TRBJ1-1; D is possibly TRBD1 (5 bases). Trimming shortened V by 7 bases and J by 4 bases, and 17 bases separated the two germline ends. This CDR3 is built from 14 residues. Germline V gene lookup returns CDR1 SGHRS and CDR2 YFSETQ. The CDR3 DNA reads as TGCGCCAGCCGCGGGGCCGTAGAGAGCACTGAAGCTTTCTTT. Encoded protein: CASRGAVESTEAFF.

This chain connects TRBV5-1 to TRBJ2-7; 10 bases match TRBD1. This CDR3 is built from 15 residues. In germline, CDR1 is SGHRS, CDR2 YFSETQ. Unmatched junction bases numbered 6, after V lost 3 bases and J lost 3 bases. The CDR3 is CASSSGQGGLYEQYF. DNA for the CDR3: TGCGCCAGCAGCTCCGGACAGGGGGGGCTCTACGAGCAGTACTTC.

Written as DNA, the CDR3 is TGCGCCAGCAGCCAAGATACCGGGACAGGGGGCGGAAAACTGTTTTTT. Residues: CASSQDTGTGGGKLFF. The chain recombines TRBV4-1 with TRBJ1-4, with TRBD1 identical over 12 bases. The CDR3 spans 16 residues. The germline V gene encodes CDR1 MGHRA and CDR2 YSYEKL. The junction had 6 bases not matched to a gene; V was cut back by 0 bases and J by 10 bases.

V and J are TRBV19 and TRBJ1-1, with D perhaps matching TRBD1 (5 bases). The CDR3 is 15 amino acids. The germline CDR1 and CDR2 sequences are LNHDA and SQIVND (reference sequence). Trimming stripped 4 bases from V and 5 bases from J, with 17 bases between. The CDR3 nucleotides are TGTGCCAGTAGTACCAGTTTAAACCGGGGGACTGAAGCTTTCTTT. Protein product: CASSTSLNRGTEAFF.

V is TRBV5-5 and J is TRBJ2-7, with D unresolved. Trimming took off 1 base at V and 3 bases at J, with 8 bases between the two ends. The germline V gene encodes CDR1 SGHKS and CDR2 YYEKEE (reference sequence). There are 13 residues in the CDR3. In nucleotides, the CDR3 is TGTGCCAGCAGCTTGTCGCCAGGCTACGAGCAGTACTTC. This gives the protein CASSLSPGYEQYF.

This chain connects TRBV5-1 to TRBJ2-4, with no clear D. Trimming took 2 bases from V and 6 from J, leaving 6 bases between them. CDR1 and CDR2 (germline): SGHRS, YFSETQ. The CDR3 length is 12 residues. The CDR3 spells CASSFDRNIQYF. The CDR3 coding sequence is TGCGCCAGCAGCTTTGATAGAAACATTCAGTACTTC.

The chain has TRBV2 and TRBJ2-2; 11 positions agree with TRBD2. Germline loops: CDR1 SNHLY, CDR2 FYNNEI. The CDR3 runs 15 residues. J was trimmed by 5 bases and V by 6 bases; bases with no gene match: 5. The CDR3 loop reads CASRLAGERTGELFF. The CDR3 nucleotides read TGTGCCAGCAGACTAGCGGGGGAGCGGACCGGGGAGCTGTTTTTT.

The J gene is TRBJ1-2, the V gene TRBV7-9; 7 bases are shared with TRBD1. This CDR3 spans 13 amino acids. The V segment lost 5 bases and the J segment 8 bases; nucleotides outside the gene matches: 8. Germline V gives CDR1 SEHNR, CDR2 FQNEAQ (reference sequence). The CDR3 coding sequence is TGTGCCAGCAGCAAGAGACAGGGAGGAGGCTACACCTTC. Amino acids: CASSKRQGGGYTF.

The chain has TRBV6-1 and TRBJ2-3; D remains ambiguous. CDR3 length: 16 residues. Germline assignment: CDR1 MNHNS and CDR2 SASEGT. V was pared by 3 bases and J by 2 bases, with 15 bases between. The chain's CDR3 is CASSDPARYYTDTQYF. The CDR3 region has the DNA TGTGCCAGCAGTGACCCCGCGAGGTACTACACAGATACGCAGTATTTT.

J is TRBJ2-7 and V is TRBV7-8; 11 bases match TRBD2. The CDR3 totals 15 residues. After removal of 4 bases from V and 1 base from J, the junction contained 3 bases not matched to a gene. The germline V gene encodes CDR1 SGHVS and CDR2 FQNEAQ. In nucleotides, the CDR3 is TGTGCCAGCAGCTCAAGGACTAGCGGGTCCTACGAGCAGTACTTC. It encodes CASSSRTSGSYEQYF.

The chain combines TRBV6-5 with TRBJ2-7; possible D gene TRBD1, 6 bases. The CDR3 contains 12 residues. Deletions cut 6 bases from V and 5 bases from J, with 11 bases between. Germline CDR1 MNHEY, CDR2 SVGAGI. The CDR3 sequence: CASSTRGHEQYF. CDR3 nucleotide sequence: TGTGCCAGCAGCACCAGGGGCCACGAGCAGTACTTC.